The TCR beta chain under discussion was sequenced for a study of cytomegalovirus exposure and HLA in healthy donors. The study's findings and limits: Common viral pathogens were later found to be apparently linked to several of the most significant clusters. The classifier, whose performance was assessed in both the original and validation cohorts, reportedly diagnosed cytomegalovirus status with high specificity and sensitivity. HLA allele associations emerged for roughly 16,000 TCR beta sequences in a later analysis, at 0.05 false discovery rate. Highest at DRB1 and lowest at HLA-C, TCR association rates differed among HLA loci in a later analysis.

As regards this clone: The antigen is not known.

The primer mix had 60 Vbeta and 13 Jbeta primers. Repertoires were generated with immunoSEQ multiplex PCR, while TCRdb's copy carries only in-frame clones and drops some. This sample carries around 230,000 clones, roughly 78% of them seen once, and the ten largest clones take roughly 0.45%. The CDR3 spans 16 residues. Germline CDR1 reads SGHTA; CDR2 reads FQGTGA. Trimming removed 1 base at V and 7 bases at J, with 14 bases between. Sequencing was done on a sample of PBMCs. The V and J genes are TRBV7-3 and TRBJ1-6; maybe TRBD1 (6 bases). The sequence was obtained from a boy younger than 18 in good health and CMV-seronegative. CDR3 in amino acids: CASSLNGGAENSPLHF. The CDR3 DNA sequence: TGTGCCAGCAGCTTAAATGGGGGCGCAGAAAATTCACCCCTCCACTTT.